This T cell receptor (beta chain) was obtained from a study of cytomegalovirus exposure and HLA in healthy donors. The overall study: Counted in an early data release were tens of millions of unique TCRs from HLA-typed donors. Broader study findings: Researchers had no immune exposure information except CMV serostatus available.

This clone appeared once. Its antigen is undetermined. PCR was performed using 60 Vbeta and 13 Jbeta primers. Here immunoSEQ multiplex PCR was the method, and the copy in TCRdb shows in-frame clones only, minus some. The table lists approximately 150,000 clones, 65% to 90% of them singletons. The CDR3 extends over 15 amino acids. The germline gives CDR1 MNHEY, CDR2 SMNVEV (reference sequence). V dropped 3 bases and J dropped 0; count of bases not matched to a gene: 4. This sequence was found in a human donor in good health. Sequenced input: PBMCs. This chain links TRBV27 with TRBJ1-1; 7 positions match TRBD1. The CDR3 region has the DNA TGTGCCAGCAGTTTGACAGGGTCCATGAACACTGAAGCTTTCTTT. It is translated as CASSLTGSMNTEAFF.